This T cell receptor beta chain was observed in a study of T cells in localized non-small cell lung cancer. The study's findings and limits: When the top 100 tumor clones were examined, a median around 50 of them also appeared in the adjacent lung, which was paired and uninvolved. A higher density of T cells in blood coincided with extended overall survival.

Using immunoSEQ multiplex PCR, the repertoire was profiled, and TCRdb retains in-frame clones only, with some absent. The sample contains approximately 3,000 clones, 33% of which appear only once. Lacking atypia, the adjacent lung had been sampled at least 2 cm away from the tumor margin. The CDR3 is made up of 15 amino acids. In germline, CDR1 is GTSNPN, CDR2 SVGIG (reference sequence). Deletions cut 0 bases from V and 0 bases from J, with 10 bases between. This clone is labeled as large (0.1 to 1%). Its antigen is currently unknown. This chain links TRBV30 with TRBJ2-3, with D tentatively TRBD1 (5 bases). The TCR was taken from a male donor at least 60 years old with stage I squamous cell lung carcinoma. Sequenced here: normal lung tissue next to the tumor, sampled before any cancer treatment. CDR3 in DNA: TGTGCCTGGAGTGTGTCAGGGATTAGCACAGATACGCAGTATTTT. It codes for CAWSVSGISTDTQYF.